What follows are 21 T cell receptor beta chains derived from one specimen sequenced in a study of blood T cell repertoires in COVID-19. The repertoire was sequenced with immunoSEQ multiplex PCR; TCRdb's copy has only in-frame clones and lacks some. The sample consists of 58,000 or so clones, about 85% of them appearing once. Sequencing was carried out using peripheral blood. The receptors were sampled from a woman aged 70-85 years with active COVID-19.

The rearrangement links TRBV6-5 to TRBJ2-3; 11 bases map to TRBD2. The CDR3 spans 16 residues. The V and J ends lost 2 bases and 7 bases, in that order; junction bases with no gene match: 8. Germline CDR1 is MNHEY and CDR2 is SVGAGI. The CDR3 loop is CASSYDLAGGVNTQYF. DNA of the CDR3: TGTGCCAGCAGTTACGACCTAGCGGGAGGAGTAAATACGCAGTATTTT.

V gene TRBV10-2 combines with J gene TRBJ1-5; D possibly corresponds to TRBD1 (5 bases). V lost 5 bases and J 2 bases, leaving 10 bases between the germline ends. In germline, CDR1 is WSHSY, CDR2 SAAADI. The CDR3 sequence is 14 residues long. CDR3 DNA: TGCGCCAGCAGTAACGGGACTCGCAATCAGCCCCAGCATTTT. Protein sequence: CASSNGTRNQPQHF.

The chain employs TRBV9 and TRBJ2-1; 11 bases are a match to TRBD2. The CDR3 extends over 16 amino acids. The ends lost 4 bases at V and 6 bases at J; junction bases unmatched: 9. Germline CDR1 and CDR2: SGDLS and YYNGEE. The CDR3 DNA sequence: TGTGCCAGCAGCTTACGGACTAGCGGGCTTACCAATGAGCAGTTCTTC. It is translated as CASSLRTSGLTNEQFF.

V usage is TRBV28 and J usage is TRBJ2-7; 8 positions match TRBD2. With V trimmed by 3 bases and J by 1 base, 5 bases remained unmatched. Germline V gene lookup returns CDR1 MDHEN and CDR2 SYDVKM. The CDR3 spans 15 residues. The CDR3 coding sequence is TGTGCCAGCAGTTTCGGTACTAGCGGATCCTACGAGCAGTACTTC. This gives the protein CASSFGTSGSYEQYF.

This chain links TRBV7-8 with TRBJ1-1, with 8 positions matching TRBD1. Per germline, CDR1 SGHVS and CDR2 FQNEAQ. The ends lost 5 bases at V and 5 bases at J; junction bases unmatched: 7. The length of the CDR3 is 14 residues. This chain's CDR3 is CASSPRQGLTEAFF. The CDR3 DNA reads TGTGCCAGCAGCCCTCGACAGGGGTTGACTGAAGCTTTCTTT.

The chain has TRBV10-3 and TRBJ1-5, with D unresolved. The CDR3 contains 13 residues. Germline-derived CDR1 and CDR2 are ENHRY and SYGVKD. V shed 5 bases and J shed 6 bases, with 11 bases lying between them. The CDR3 sequence is CAISLGLGQPQHF. Here the CDR3 DNA reads TGTGCCATCAGTCTTGGGCTGGGTCAGCCCCAGCATTTT.

The genes are TRBV18 and TRBJ2-3; no clear D. The CDR3 consists of 16 residues. Trimming removed 0 bases from V and 0 bases from J, with 10 bases in between. Germline V gene data show CDR1 as KGHSH and CDR2 as LQKENI. The CDR3 sequence: CASSPPGTRSTDTQYF. CDR3 in DNA: TGTGCCAGCTCACCACCGGGTACGAGGAGCACAGATACGCAGTATTTT.

The chain has TRBV4-1 and TRBJ2-5; a possible D gene is TRBD1 (6 bases). The CDR3 loop spans 15 amino acids. Germline values: CDR1 MGHRA, CDR2 YSYEKL. The V and J ends lost 3 bases and 4 bases respectively, with 15 bases between them. In DNA form, the CDR3 reads TGCGCCAGCAGCCACCTCGGGGAAGGGGGAGAGACCCAGTACTTC. It yields the protein CASSHLGEGGETQYF.

The chain joins TRBV5-6 to TRBJ1-6; 9 nucleotides align to TRBD1. CDR1 and CDR2 (germline): SGHDT, YYEEEE. The CDR3 spans 15 residues. J was trimmed by 6 bases and V by 4 bases; bases with no gene match: 5. CDR3 in amino acids: CASSKGQGGNSPLHF. CDR3 coding DNA: TGTGCCAGCAGCAAGGGACAGGGTGGTAATTCACCCCTCCACTTT.

This chain joins TRBV6-5 and TRBJ2-7; 8 nucleotides line up with TRBD2. Germline lookup yields CDR1 MNHEY and CDR2 SVGAGI. The CDR3 is 12 residues long. V was clipped by 5 bases and J by 3 bases; unmatched bases: 0. The CDR3 protein is CASSSGSYEQYF. The CDR3 region has the DNA TGTGCCAGCAGTAGCGGGAGCTACGAGCAGTACTTC.

This chain connects TRBV30 to TRBJ1-5; 7 bases are a match to TRBD1. CDR1 is GTSNPN and CDR2 is SVGIG in the germline V gene (reference sequence). The CDR3 has 17 amino acids. The J segment lost 0 bases and the V segment lost 2 bases, leaving 10 bases of the junction unmatched. DNA for the CDR3: TGTGCCTGGAGTTCGGACAGGAGTTCATATAGCAATCAGCCCCAGCATTTT. Its protein product is CAWSSDRSSYSNQPQHF.

This clone is a singleton in its sample. CDR3 sequence reads: CASRTEGTPEAFF. The CDR3 DNA sequence: TGTGCCAGCAGAACAGAGGGCACTCCTGAAGCTTTCTTT. This chain links TRBV25-1 with TRBJ1-1; no firm D call. Germline V gene data show CDR1 as MGHDK and CDR2 as SYGVNS. This CDR3 has 13 amino acids. Between the trimmed V and J ends, which lost 6 bases and 6 bases, there was a span of 14 bases.

The chain combines TRBV3-1 (or the pseudogene TRBV3-2) with TRBJ2-3; 11 bases line up with TRBD2. The V and J ends lost 4 bases and 1 base, in that order; junction bases with no gene match: 16. Germline lookup yields CDR1 LGHDT and CDR2 YNNKEL (reference sequence). The CDR3 covers 20 residues. The CDR3 spells CASSPNLLAGGTSRTDTQYF. The CDR3 bases are TGTGCCAGCAGCCCGAATCTCCTAGCGGGAGGCACCTCGCGCACAGATACGCAGTATTTT.

The rearrangement uses TRBV5-1 and TRBJ1-6; TRBD1 aligns across 8 bases. CDR1 is SGHRS, CDR2 YFSETQ, per germline. Losses at the gene ends were 4 bases for V and 2 bases for J; bases not matched to a gene: 8. There are 17 residues in the CDR3. CDR3 sequence (DNA): TGCGCCAGCAGCCACGGACAGGGCGGCACCTATAATTCACCCCTCCACTTT. Protein product: CASSHGQGGTYNSPLHF.

V gene TRBV7-9 combines with J gene TRBJ2-5; 8 nucleotides align to TRBD2. The CDR3 consists of 16 residues. Per the germline V gene, CDR1 is SEHNR and CDR2 is FQNEAQ (reference sequence). Trimming took 6 bases from V and 5 from J; bases not matched to a gene: 14. CDR3 sequence: CASSDRGGGIKETQYF. In nucleotides, the CDR3 is TGTGCCAGCAGTGATCGGGGGGGAGGCATTAAGGAGACCCAGTACTTC.

This clone was seen a few times. The rearrangement joins TRBV7-3 to TRBJ2-1; 9 bases are shared with TRBD2. The germline V gene has CDR1 SGHTA and CDR2 FQGTGA. V lost 5 bases and J lost 5; bases outside the gene matches: 10. This CDR3 is built from 16 residues. This CDR3 is CASSRGGVAGDNEQFF. CDR3 coding DNA: TGTGCCAGCAGCCGGGGAGGGGTAGCGGGAGACAATGAGCAGTTCTTC.

The CDR3 loop is CASSLPREYEQYF. In DNA form, the CDR3 reads TGTGCCAGCAGTTTACCGAGGGAGTACGAGCAGTACTTC. This sequence joins TRBV12-3 or TRBV12-4 and TRBJ2-7, with D tentatively TRBD2 (5 bases). Deletions cut 2 bases from V and 4 bases from J, with 9 bases between. This CDR3 region has 13 residues.

This clone appeared once. The chain carries TRBV6-5 and TRBJ1-5; no firm D call. Germline V gene lookup returns CDR1 MNHEY and CDR2 SVGAGI. Trimming removed 5 bases at V and 5 bases at J, with 13 bases between. The CDR3 has 14 residues. In DNA form, the CDR3 reads TGTGCCAGCAGTACAGACGGTCCGGATCAGCCCCAGCATTTT. It is translated as CASSTDGPDQPQHF.

The CDR3 DNA reads TGTGCCAGCAGCCCAGGACTAGTTCGCGAGCAGTACTTC. Translating gives CASSPGLVREQYF. The chain combines TRBV9 with TRBJ2-7; TRBD2 matches at 7 bases. The CDR3 spans 13 residues. The germline gives CDR1 SGDLS, CDR2 YYNGEE. J lost 6 bases, V lost 4 bases, and 7 bases had no gene match.

The V and J genes are TRBV6-4 and TRBJ2-3; 9 bases match TRBD2. The CDR3 runs 15 residues. Trimming cost V 4 bases and J 4 bases; bases outside gene matches: 6. Germline lookup yields CDR1 MRHNA and CDR2 SNTAGT. In nucleotides, the CDR3 is TGTGCCAGCAGTGCATTAGCGGGAGTTCCAGATACGCAGTATTTT. Translating it yields CASSALAGVPDTQYF.

J is TRBJ2-1 and V is TRBV19, with D possibly being TRBD2 (5 bases). V gave up 6 bases and J gave up 5 bases, with 14 bases separating them. This CDR3 comprises 14 residues. The V gene's germline CDR1 is LNHDA and CDR2 SQIVND (reference sequence). CDR3 residues: CASSLADYNNEQFF. As DNA, the CDR3 is TGTGCCAGTAGCTTAGCCGACTATAACAATGAGCAGTTCTTC. Looking up the rest from reference TRBV19 and TRBJ2-1 gives the full variable domain: DGGITQSPKYLFRKEGQNVTLSCEQNLNHDAMYWYRQDPGQGLRLIYYSQIVNDFQKGDIAEGYSVSREKKESFPLTVTSAQKNPTAFYLCASSLADYNNEQFFGPGTRLTVL.